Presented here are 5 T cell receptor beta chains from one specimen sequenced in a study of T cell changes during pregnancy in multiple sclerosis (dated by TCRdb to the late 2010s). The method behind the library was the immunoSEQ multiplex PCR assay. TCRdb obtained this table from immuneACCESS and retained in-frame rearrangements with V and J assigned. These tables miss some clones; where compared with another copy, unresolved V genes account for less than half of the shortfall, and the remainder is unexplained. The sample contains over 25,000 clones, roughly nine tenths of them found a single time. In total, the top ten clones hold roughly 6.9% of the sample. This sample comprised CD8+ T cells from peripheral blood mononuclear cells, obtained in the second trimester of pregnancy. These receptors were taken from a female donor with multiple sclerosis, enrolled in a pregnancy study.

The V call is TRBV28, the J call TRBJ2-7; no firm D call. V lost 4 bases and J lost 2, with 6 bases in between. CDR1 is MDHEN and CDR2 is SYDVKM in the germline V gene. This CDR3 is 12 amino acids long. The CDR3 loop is CASSSPAYEQYF. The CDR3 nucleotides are TGTGCCAGCAGTTCCCCGGCCTACGAGCAGTACTTC.

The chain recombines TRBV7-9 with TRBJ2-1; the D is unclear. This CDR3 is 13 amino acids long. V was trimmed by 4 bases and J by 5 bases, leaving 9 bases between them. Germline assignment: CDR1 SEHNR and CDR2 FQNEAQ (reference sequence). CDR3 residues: CASSSPLNNEQFF. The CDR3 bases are TGTGCCAGCAGCTCCCCGCTAAACAATGAGCAGTTCTTC.

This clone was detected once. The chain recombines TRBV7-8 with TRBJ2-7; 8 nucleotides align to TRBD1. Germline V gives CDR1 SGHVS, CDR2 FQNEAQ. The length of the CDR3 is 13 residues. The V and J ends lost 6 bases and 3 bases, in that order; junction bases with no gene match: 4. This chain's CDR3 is CASSFDRGYEQYF. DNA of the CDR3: TGTGCCAGCAGTTTCGACAGGGGCTACGAGCAGTACTTC. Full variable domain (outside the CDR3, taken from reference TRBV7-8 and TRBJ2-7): GAGVSQSPRYKVAKRGQDVALRCDPISGHVSLFWYQQALGQGPEFLTYFQNEAQLDKSGLPSDRFFAERPEGSVSTLKIQRTQQEDSAVYLCASSFDRGYEQYFGPGTRLTVT.

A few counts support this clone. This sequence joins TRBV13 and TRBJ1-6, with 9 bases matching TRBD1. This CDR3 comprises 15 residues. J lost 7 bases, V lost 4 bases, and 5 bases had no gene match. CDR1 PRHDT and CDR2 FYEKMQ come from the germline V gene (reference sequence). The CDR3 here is CASSSPGQGNSPLHF. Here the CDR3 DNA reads TGTGCCAGCAGCTCCCCGGGACAGGGCAATTCACCCCTCCACTTT.

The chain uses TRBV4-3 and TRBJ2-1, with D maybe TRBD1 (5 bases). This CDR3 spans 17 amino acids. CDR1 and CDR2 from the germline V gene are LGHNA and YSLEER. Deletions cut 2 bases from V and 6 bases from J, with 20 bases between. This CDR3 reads CASSQSSWAGNSNEQFF. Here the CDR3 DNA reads TGCGCCAGCAGCCAAAGTTCTTGGGCAGGGAATAGCAATGAGCAGTTCTTC.